The 14 T cell receptor beta chains listed next were all sequenced from one sample in a study of molecular identifiers for immune sequencing clone quantification. TCRdb reanalysed the PCR reads using MiXCR and keeps one entry per CDR3 protein. Of about half a million distinct CDR3 sequences in the sample, 20% to 25% were seen once. Sequences were obtained from naive CD8+ T cells from blood, with Jurkat cell RNA spiked in. Subset described: FACS-sorted CD8+CD4-CCR7+CD45RA+ naive T cells. The receptors come from a human donor in good health. Some libraries in this study had Jurkat cell RNA spiked in.

This chain joins TRBV4-1 and TRBJ1-2; D gene ambiguous. Between the trimmed V and J ends, which lost 3 bases and 3 bases, there was a span of 11 bases. CDR1 MGHRA and CDR2 YSYEKL come from the germline V gene. This CDR3 comprises 14 residues. DNA for the CDR3: TGCGCCAGCAGCCACGGGCTGTCGGACTATGGCTACACCTTC. Translated, it gives CASSHGLSDYGYTF.

This clonotype has a count of ten or more. The rearrangement links TRBV7-9 to TRBJ2-3; D is possibly TRBD2 (6 bases). The CDR3 contains 14 residues. V lost 6 bases, J lost 7 bases, and 17 bases lay in between. Germline V CDR1 and CDR2: SEHNR, FQNEAQ (reference sequence). The CDR3 spells CASRIERDSHTQYF. As DNA, the CDR3 is TGTGCCAGCAGAATCGAACGGGACTCTCATACGCAGTATTTT.

This clonotype was observed at least ten times. This chain uses TRBV24-1 with TRBJ2-3; weak D call: TRBD1 (7 bases). Trimming cost V 2 bases and J 3 bases, with 11 bases left between them. Germline lookup yields CDR1 KGHDR and CDR2 SFDVKD. This CDR3 is 15 amino acids long. This CDR3 reads CATSDSGGMTDTQYF. CDR3 nucleotide sequence: TGTGCCACCAGTGATTCAGGGGGGATGACAGATACGCAGTATTTT.

This clonotype was observed a few times. The genes are TRBV27 and TRBJ2-7; 9 positions agree with TRBD2. The CDR3 has 14 residues. Germline CDR1 reads MNHEY; CDR2 reads SMNVEV (reference sequence). The V and J ends lost 5 bases and 3 bases, in that order; junction bases with no gene match: 5. The CDR3 DNA reads as TGTGCCAGCAGTGGACTAGCGAACCACTACGAGCAGTACTTC. Its protein is CASSGLANHYEQYF.

Concerning this clonotype: Being one base from a much bigger clone, this may be a read error. The rearrangement uses TRBV7-9 and TRBJ2-3; TRBD2 aligns across 8 bases. CDR1 SEHNR and CDR2 FQNEAQ come from the germline V gene (reference sequence). This CDR3 has 17 amino acids. Trimming took 4 bases from V and 1 from J; bases not matched to a gene: 10. The DNA for the CDR3 is TGTGCCAGCAGCTACCCAGCCGCGGGGGGAGGCACAGATACGCAGTATTTT. It codes for CASSYPAAGGGTDTQYF. The full variable domain, with the rest looked up from reference TRBV7-9 and TRBJ2-3, is DTGVSQNPRHKITKRGQNVTFRCDPISEHNRLYWYRQTLGQGPEFLTYFQNEAQLEKSRLLSDRFSAERPKGSFSTLEIQRTEQGDSAMYLCASSYPAAGGGTDTQYFGPGTRLTVL.

As for this clonotype: Since no conserved phenylalanine or tryptophan closes the CDR3, a read error is the likely cause. This sequence joins TRBV9 and TRBJ1-1; D might be TRBD1 (5 bases). Trimming pared 4 bases from V and 6 bases from J, leaving 13 bases between. The CDR3 sequence is 13 residues long. From germline, CDR1 is SGDLS and CDR2 YYNGEE. The CDR3 loop reads CASSPGTLAEAFL. The CDR3 region has the DNA TGTGCCAGCAGCCCCGGGACCCTTGCTGAAGCTTTCCTT.

This clonotype has ten or more counts. The chain carries TRBV4-1 and TRBJ2-1; 7 nucleotides line up with TRBD2. V gave up 8 bases and J gave up 4 bases; unmatched junction bases: 11. CDR3 length: 15 amino acids. The germline CDR1 and CDR2 sequences are MGHRA and YSYEKL. The DNA for the CDR3 is TGCGCCAGCCGAGCGGGGCCTAGCGATTACAATGAGCAGTTCTTC. The encoded protein is CASRAGPSDYNEQFF.

This clonotype was seen only a few times. The V gene is TRBV2, the J gene TRBJ2-1, with 10 bases aligning to TRBD2. This CDR3 has 16 amino acids. Germline V gives CDR1 SNHLY, CDR2 FYNNEI. Trimming cost V 4 bases and J 4 bases; bases outside gene matches: 7. DNA for the CDR3: TGTGCCAGCAGTGCCGCTAGCGGGGGTGCATACAATGAGCAGTTCTTC. Protein sequence: CASSAASGGAYNEQFF. The complete variable domain, with remaining parts taken from reference TRBV2 and TRBJ2-1, reads EPEVTQTPSHQVTQMGQEVILRCVPISNHLYFYWYRQILGQKVEFLVSFYNNEISEKSEIFDDQFSVERPDGSNFTLKIRSTKLEDSAMYFCASSAASGGAYNEQFFGPGTRLTVL.

This clonotype has just a few counts. The chain is built from TRBV9 and TRBJ2-1; 11 bases align to TRBD2. V trimming: 4 bases; J trimming: 10 bases; junction bases outside the gene matches: 13. Germline CDR1 and CDR2: SGDLS and YYNGEE. This CDR3 has 16 amino acids. CDR3 in DNA: TGTGCCAGCAGCTCACCGGGACTAGCGGTATCAAGCGAGCAGTTCTTC. Encoded protein: CASSSPGLAVSSEQFF.

As for this clonotype: Possible read error: a much larger clone is one base away. The chain has TRBV20-1 and TRBJ1-1; 11 bases are a match to TRBD1. Germline CDR1 reads DFQATT; CDR2 reads SNEGSKA (reference sequence). V dropped 6 bases and J dropped 3; count of bases not matched to a gene: 9. The CDR3 covers 15 residues. The CDR3 protein is CSARGGGQGDTEAFF. The CDR3 DNA follows: TGCAGTGCACGAGGCGGGGGACAGGGGGACACTGAAGCTTTCTTT.

This clonotype was seen only a few times. The gene calls are TRBV20-1 and TRBJ2-2; 7 positions agree with TRBD2. Losses at the gene ends were 3 bases for V and 7 bases for J; bases not matched to a gene: 20. This CDR3 spans 18 amino acids. Germline V CDR1 and CDR2: DFQATT, SNEGSKA (reference sequence). CDR3 coding DNA: TGCAGTGCTAGCCCTACTTTTGGGGAGGGCCTCGTAAGCGGGGAGCTGTTTTTT. The encoded protein is CSASPTFGEGLVSGELFF.

This clonotype was found a few times. The chain combines TRBV5-1 with TRBJ2-1; tentative D call: TRBD2 (6 bases). CDR1 and CDR2 from the germline V gene are SGHRS and YFSETQ. Trimming stripped 3 bases from V and 0 bases from J, with 13 bases between. The CDR3 has 16 residues. CDR3 sequence reads: CASSWTTESSYNEQFF. CDR3 nucleotides: TGCGCCAGCAGCTGGACTACAGAGAGCTCCTACAATGAGCAGTTCTTC.

This chain uses TRBV12-3 or TRBV12-4 with TRBJ2-1; maybe TRBD1 (6 bases). This CDR3 region has 13 residues. Trimming left V 5 bases short and J 4 bases short, with 9 bases between. The CDR3 region is CASSADSYNEQFF. CDR3 DNA sequence: TGTGCCAGCAGTGCGGACAGTTACAATGAGCAGTTCTTC.

This clonotype appeared many times. The V call is TRBV4-1, the J call TRBJ2-3; D is perhaps TRBD2 (6 bases). Germline-derived CDR1 and CDR2 are MGHRA and YSYEKL. The CDR3 has 15 residues. Between the trimmed V and J ends, which lost 0 bases and 2 bases, there was a span of 9 bases. The DNA of the CDR3 is TGCGCCAGCAGCCAAGATCTAGCGCTCACAGATACGCAGTATTTT. The encoded protein is CASSQDLALTDTQYF.